This T cell receptor beta chain was obtained from a study of monozygotic twins with inflammatory bowel disease. The template was total RNA from whole blood, with no T cell sorting. Using the 5' RACE reads, TCRdb records one entry per CDR3 protein without DNA. The table counts approximately 380,000 distinct CDR3 sequences; about 2.5% lies in the top ten. The TCR was taken from a human donor with ulcerative colitis or Crohn's disease, or a healthy co-twin of an affected twin (not recorded which). Input material: blood.

CDR3 protein: CAGSFRQYQETQYF. This chain uses TRBV11-1 with TRBJ2-5. Germline V gene lookup returns CDR1 SGHAT and CDR2 FQDESV (reference sequence). The CDR3 is 14 residues long.